The source of this TCR beta chain is a study of CD8+ T cells in alopecia areata. Study-level information: Tofacitinib lasted 6 to 18 months, then 6 months off drug.

Remarks on this clone: Its antigen is unknown.

Trimming stripped 1 base from V and 1 base from J, with 7 bases between. This CDR3 region has 14 residues. The germline V gene encodes CDR1 SQVTM and CDR2 ANQGSEA. Extracted RNA was reverse transcribed into cDNA, the sequencing template. Libraries were prepared by immunoSEQ multiplex PCR; TCRdb keeps only in-frame clonotypes and omits some of them. The sample consists of approximately 280,000 clones, 58% of them appearing once. Notes on the study in general: In scalp, tofacitinib significantly decreased clonality and expanded CD8+ clones among the top 100. How baseline CD8+ expansion relates to response remains uncertain (there was one nonresponder). Elevated clonality characterized lesional scalp relative to normal scalp, particularly in alopecia totalis/universalis.

Treatment specified: oral pan-JAK inhibitor, 5-10 mg twice daily. The receptor was isolated from a human donor with alopecia areata. The chain joins TRBV29-1 to TRBJ2-2; no clear D gene. The source material was CD4+ T cells sorted from blood, sampled at week 24, from a patient treated with tofacitinib. The CDR3 loop is CSVEGGLNTGELFF. CDR3 in DNA: TGCAGCGTTGAAGGAGGCCTGAACACCGGGGAGCTGTTTTTT.